Below, 19 T cell receptor beta chains from the same sample are listed, as sequenced in a study of shared clonotypes between healthy human individuals. Only in-frame clones appear in the TCRdb table, and some are missing; sequencing was by immunoSEQ multiplex PCR. The data contain around 1.5 million clones, about 98% of them singletons. Input material: naive CD4+ T cells sorted from blood. Subset specified: CD45RA+ positively selected. The receptors were gathered from a man aged 30 to 39 in good health.

This chain links TRBV5-1 with TRBJ2-5; D possibly uses TRBD1 or TRBD2 (5 bases each). The CDR3 has 14 residues. Trimming cost V 2 bases and J 1 base, with 9 bases left between them. Germline CDR1 SGHRS, CDR2 YFSETQ. CDR3 DNA: TGCGCCAGCAGCTTAAAGGGACCCCAAGAGACCCAGTACTTC. Encoded protein: CASSLKGPQETQYF.

The chain joins TRBV11-2 to TRBJ2-1, with 12 positions matching TRBD2. Trimming took 5 bases from V and 8 from J; bases not matched to a gene: 4. The germline CDR1 and CDR2 sequences are SGHAT and FQNNGV. This CDR3 spans 14 amino acids. The CDR3 region has the DNA TGTGCCAGCAGCCCCGGACTAGCGGGATATGAGCAGTTCTTC. It codes for CASSPGLAGYEQFF.

The rearrangement uses TRBV28 and TRBJ2-3; 9 positions match TRBD1. The CDR3 consists of 16 residues. CDR1 is MDHEN, CDR2 SYDVKM, per germline. V dropped 0 bases and J dropped 2; count of bases not matched to a gene: 3. CDR3 sequence: CASSLWGTGTTDTQYF. CDR3 sequence (DNA): TGTGCCAGCAGTTTATGGGGGACAGGGACCACAGATACGCAGTATTTT.

This rearrangement joins TRBV18 to TRBJ2-7, with TRBD2 as a possible D gene (7 bases). The CDR3 extends over 15 amino acids. With 6 bases removed from V and 6 bases from J, the gap between germline ends came to 21 bases. In germline, CDR1 is KGHSH, CDR2 LQKENI. The CDR3 sequence is CASSTGEGGGGEQYF. In DNA form, the CDR3 reads TGTGCCAGCTCCACTGGAGAGGGAGGGGGTGGCGAGCAGTACTTC.

The CDR3 region is CASSFPLRGGPNYGYTF. Written as DNA, the CDR3 is TGTGCCAGCAGCTTTCCGCTTAGGGGGGGTCCCAACTATGGCTACACCTTC. The J gene is TRBJ1-2, the V gene TRBV7-2; D is perhaps TRBD1 (6 bases). The CDR3 has 17 amino acids. Germline CDR1 and CDR2: SGHTA and FQGNSA. V dropped 3 bases and J dropped 2 bases, with 19 bases sitting between them.

The chain employs TRBV18 and TRBJ2-7, with 11 nucleotides matching TRBD1. J lost 3 bases, V lost 1 base, and 14 bases had no gene match. The CDR3 spans 19 residues. Per germline, CDR1 KGHSH and CDR2 LQKENI. The CDR3 loop reads CASSPRRWTGGYRDYEQYF. The CDR3 region has the DNA TGTGCCAGCTCACCACGGCGCTGGACAGGGGGCTATCGTGACTACGAGCAGTACTTC.

The rearrangement uses TRBV28 and TRBJ1-5, with 7 positions matching TRBD1. V was clipped by 4 bases and J by 0 bases; unmatched bases: 12. The CDR3 runs to 18 residues. The germline V gene has CDR1 MDHEN and CDR2 SYDVKM. CDR3 nucleotides: TGTGCCAGCAGTTACCGATTTTTGGGACAGTATAGCAATCAGCCCCAGCATTTT. This gives the protein CASSYRFLGQYSNQPQHF.

The chain links TRBV7-6 to TRBJ2-7, with D unresolved. Trimming left V 5 bases short and J 3 bases short, with 11 bases between. The germline V gene encodes CDR1 SGHVS and CDR2 FNYEAQ. The CDR3 length is 13 residues. In nucleotides, the CDR3 is TGTGCCAGCAGCCGCGAAGTTGACTACGAGCAGTACTTC. This sequence encodes CASSREVDYEQYF.

V and J are TRBV5-8 and TRBJ1-5; D remains unclear. Trimming took 0 bases from V and 7 from J, leaving 11 bases between them. The germline V gene encodes CDR1 SGHTS and CDR2 YDEGEE. The CDR3 totals 14 residues. The CDR3 nucleotides read TGTGCCAGCAGCTTGGACCCCACGCGGCAGCCCCAGCATTTT. It codes for CASSLDPTRQPQHF. The full variable domain, completed using reference TRBV5-8 and TRBJ1-5, is EAGVTQSPTHLIKTRGQQATLRCSPISGHTSVYWYQQALGLGLQFLLWYDEGEERNRGNFPPRFSGRQFPNYSSELNVNALELEDSALYLCASSLDPTRQPQHFGDGTRLSIL.

The V and J genes are TRBV18 and TRBJ2-6; 9 bases map to TRBD1. After removal of 0 bases from V and 2 bases from J, the junction contained 5 bases not matched to a gene. The CDR3 covers 18 residues. Germline CDR1 is KGHSH and CDR2 is LQKENI. The chain's CDR3 is CASSPPTGGAPGANVLTF. The CDR3 bases are TGTGCCAGCTCACCACCCACAGGGGGCGCCCCTGGGGCCAACGTCCTGACTTTC.

The genes are TRBV29-1 and TRBJ2-5, with a possible D match to TRBD1 (6 bases). The germline V gene encodes CDR1 SQVTM and CDR2 ANQGSEA. The CDR3 has 12 residues. V lost 3 bases, J lost 3 bases, and 8 bases lay in between. Written as DNA, the CDR3 is TGCAGCGTTGACGCAGGGGAAGAGACCCAGTACTTC. Encoded protein: CSVDAGEETQYF.

The chain joins TRBV5-6 to TRBJ2-7; 9 nucleotides agree with TRBD1. Unmatched junction bases numbered 10, after V lost 5 bases and J lost 4 bases. Germline CDR1 is SGHDT and CDR2 is YYEEEE. The CDR3 is 15 amino acids. CDR3 nucleotides: TGTGCCAGCAGGGTCCGTGGGACAGGGTCTTACGAGCAGTACTTC. This sequence encodes CASRVRGTGSYEQYF. Complete variable domain (other parts from reference TRBV5-6 and TRBJ2-7): DAGVTQSPTHLIKTRGQQVTLRCSPKSGHDTVSWYQQALGQGPQFIFQYYEEEERQRGNFPDRFSGHQFPNYSSELNVNALLLGDSALYLCASRVRGTGSYEQYFGPGTRLTVT.

The CDR3 sequence is CASSLGGWDQPQHF. CDR3 nucleotides: TGTGCCAGCAGCTTGGGGGGTTGGGATCAGCCCCAGCATTTT. The J gene is TRBJ1-5, the V gene TRBV5-5, with unresolved D. Germline V lookup: CDR1 SGHKS, CDR2 YYEKEE (reference sequence). The ends were cut back, 0 bases at V and 5 bases at J, with 9 bases in the middle. The CDR3 totals 14 residues.

The chain has TRBV11-3 and TRBJ2-2, with no clear D. The V and J ends lost 5 bases and 3 bases respectively, with 7 bases between them. The length of the CDR3 is 13 residues. CDR1 and CDR2 from the germline V gene are SGHNT and YENEEA. This chain's CDR3 is CASSPRDTGELFF. In DNA, the CDR3 is TGTGCCAGCAGCCCTCGGGACACCGGGGAGCTGTTTTTT. Supplemented by reference TRBV11-3 and TRBJ2-2, the full variable domain reads EAGVVQSPRYKIIEKKQPVAFWCNPISGHNTLYWYLQNLGQGPELLIRYENEEAVDDSQLPKDRFSAERLKGVDSTLKIQPAELGDSAVYLCASSPRDTGELFFGEGSRLTVL.

This chain connects TRBV29-1 to TRBJ1-1; 8 bases line up with TRBD1. The CDR3 totals 14 residues. Germline V gene lookup returns CDR1 SQVTM and CDR2 ANQGSEA. Losses at the gene ends were 0 bases for V and 1 base for J; bases not matched to a gene: 1. The CDR3 protein is CSVEEGQGNTEAFF. As DNA, the CDR3 is TGCAGCGTTGAAGAAGGACAGGGGAACACTGAAGCTTTCTTT.

The V and J genes are TRBV28 and TRBJ1-5; 8 nucleotides line up with TRBD1. With V trimmed by 5 bases and J by 0 bases, 15 bases remained unmatched. Germline CDR1 MDHEN, CDR2 SYDVKM. This CDR3 region has 19 residues. CDR3: CASSIADRVIRHSNQPQHF. The CDR3 bases are TGTGCCAGCAGTATCGCGGACAGGGTGATTCGGCATAGCAATCAGCCCCAGCATTTT.

J is TRBJ2-3 and V is TRBV11-3; no clear D gene. Looked up from germline, CDR1 is SGHNT and CDR2 is YENEEA. The CDR3 totals 16 residues. Trimming removed 6 bases at V and 3 bases at J, with 19 bases between. In DNA form, the CDR3 reads TGTGCCAGCAGTTGTCAGACGCGATATTGGACAGATACGCAGTATTTT. This sequence encodes CASSCQTRYWTDTQYF.

About this clone itself: The sample has other DNA sequences that encode this CDR3 too. The chain combines TRBV7-2 with TRBJ1-1, with 9 bases that match TRBD1. Germline-derived CDR1 and CDR2 are SGHTA and FQGNSA. CDR3 length: 13 residues. Trimming took 3 bases from V and 5 from J; bases not matched to a gene: 1. CDR3 DNA sequence: TGTGCCAGCAGCTTGACAGGGGGGACTGAAGCTTTCTTT. Translated, it gives CASSLTGGTEAFF. The complete variable domain, with remaining parts taken from reference TRBV7-2 and TRBJ1-1, reads GAGVSQSPSNKVTEKGKDVELRCDPISGHTALYWYRQSLGQGLEFLIYFQGNSAPDKSGLPSDRFSAERTGGSVSTLTIQRTQQEDSAVYLCASSLTGGTEAFFGQGTRLTVV.

This sequence joins TRBV10-2 and TRBJ2-7; perhaps TRBD2 as D (5 bases). V shed 3 bases and J shed 3 bases, with 9 bases lying between them. Germline CDR1 WSHSY, CDR2 SAAADI. CDR3 length: 13 residues. The CDR3 nucleotides are TGCGCCAGCAGTGATACCGGGAACTACGAGCAGTACTTC. This codes for CASSDTGNYEQYF.